Listed below are T cell receptor beta chains from one sample, sequenced in a study of cytomegalovirus exposure and HLA in healthy donors. The data were produced by immunoSEQ multiplex PCR, yet TCRdb's version contains in-frame clones alone and is incomplete. The table includes under 50,000 clones, 72% detected once. Sequencing input: PBMCs. These receptors were collected from a man aged 25-45 years in good health and CMV-seronegative. The CDR3 runs from the conserved cysteine through the conserved F or W. A D gene is named only where the DNA matches it firmly. Rows give clone size only sometimes, using once, few, many, or a class for an expanded clone.

>TRBV6-1|few|-|TRBJ2-1
CASSEVFSGSDEQFF
TGTGCCAGCAGTGAAGTTTTTTCGGGGAGCGATGAGCAGTTCTTC
>TRBV2|few|TRBD2|TRBJ2-2
CASSLAGGPNGELFF
TGTGCCAGCAGTCTAGCGGGAGGGCCCAACGGGGAGCTGTTTTTT
>TRBV5-6|-|TRBD1|TRBJ1-2
CASSYGQGGGYTF
TGTGCCAGCAGTTATGGACAGGGGGGCGGCTACACCTTC
>TRBV5-1|-|-|TRBJ2-1
CASSYDSRRMGEQFF
TGCGCCAGCAGCTACGACAGCAGAAGAATGGGTGAGCAGTTCTTC
>TRBV5-1|-|-|TRBJ2-7
CASSPMSWRQRSGEQYF
TGCGCCAGCAGCCCCATGAGTTGGAGGCAGAGGAGTGGGGAGCAGTACTTC
>TRBV5-1|once|TRBD2|TRBJ2-7
CASSLLAAYEQYF
TGCGCCAGCAGCTTACTAGCGGCCTACGAGCAGTACTTC
>TRBV27|-|TRBD2|TRBJ2-5
CASRGEKGGRETQYF
TGTGCCAGCAGGGGGGAGAAGGGAGGGAGGGAGACCCAGTACTTC
>TRBV2|-|TRBD2|TRBJ2-7
CASLSGDNLYEQYF
TGTGCCAGCCTTAGCGGGGACAACCTTTACGAGCAGTACTTC
>TRBV4-2|few|-|TRBJ2-7
CASSLAGNEQYF
TGTGCCAGCAGCCTGGCAGGGAACGAGCAGTACTTC
>TRBV5-6|-|TRBD2|TRBJ2-7
CASSSGLAGYEQYF
TGTGCCAGCAGCTCAGGACTAGCGGGCTACGAGCAGTACTTC
>TRBV19|-|-|TRBJ2-5
CASSIPATVGSASQYF
TGTGCCAGTAGTATTCCTGCTACCGTCGGGAGCGCGTCCCAGTACTTC
>TRBV30|-|-|TRBJ1-3
CAWDSAVSGNTIYF
TGTGCCTGGGACTCGGCAGTCTCTGGAAACACCATATATTTT
>TRBV5-1|-|TRBD1|TRBJ2-6
CASSLGQGAGANVLTF
TGCGCCAGCAGCTTGGGACAGGGGGCTGGGGCCAACGTCCTGACTTTC
>TRBV30|-|TRBD1|TRBJ1-4
CAWRDEGAGEKLFF
TGTGCCTGGAGGGATGAGGGGGCAGGTGAAAAACTGTTTTTT
>TRBV6-1|-|TRBD1|TRBJ1-5
CASSEGVGTGRSPNQPQHF
TGTGCCAGCAGTGAAGGAGTGGGGACAGGCCGAAGCCCTAATCAGCCCCAGCATTTT
>TRBV5-1|once|TRBD2|TRBJ2-2
CASSQRSGRAPAGELFF
TGCGCCAGCAGCCAACGTAGCGGGAGGGCCCCGGCCGGGGAGCTGTTTTTT
>TRBV2|-|TRBD2|TRBJ2-7
CASSEFQAGGPYEQYF
TGTGCCAGCAGTGAATTCCAAGCGGGAGGACCCTACGAGCAGTACTTC
>TRBV5-4|-|TRBD2|TRBJ2-7
CASSLVRGTSVYEQYF
TGTGCCAGCAGCTTGGTCAGAGGGACTAGCGTCTACGAGCAGTACTTC
>TRBV13|-|-|TRBJ1-2
CASSLDSYGYTF
TGTGCCAGCAGCCTAGACAGCTATGGCTACACCTTC
>TRBV29-1|-|-|TRBJ2-2
CSVGYGLNTGELFF
TGCAGCGTTGGATATGGGCTAAACACCGGGGAGCTGTTTTTT
>TRBV4-1|-|TRBD1|TRBJ2-5
CASSQSGTAQETQYF
TGCGCCAGCAGCCAGTCAGGGACAGCCCAAGAGACCCAGTACTTC
>TRBV2|once|-|TRBJ1-5
CASSDLSRGRQPQHF
TGTGCCAGCAGCGACCTCTCGCGGGGTCGGCAGCCCCAGCATTTT
>TRBV29-1|once|-|TRBJ2-1
CSVVNATYNEQFF
TGCAGCGTTGTTAATGCAACTTACAATGAGCAGTTCTTC
>TRBV30|-|TRBD2|TRBJ2-7
CAFGTNSYEQYF
TGTGCCTTCGGGACTAACTCCTACGAGCAGTACTTC